These T cell receptor beta chains were read from a single sample in a study of human T cells and chemical hapten exposure. Each CDR3 protein gets one entry after TCRdb re-called the RACE reads with MiXCR. The sample holds about 200,000 distinct CDR3 sequences, 20% to 25% seen once. The material was whole blood, obtained in connection with sensitization to the hapten diphenylcyclopropenone (DPC). These receptors were obtained from a woman between 40 and 50 years old with alopecia areata. Some clones in this sample may be carry-over from other donors' samples. The conserved cysteine and the conserved F or W are not part of the CDR3 here.

v_call: TRBV20-1
j_call: TRBJ1-2
cdr3_aa: SASLPTEGYT

v_call: TRBV7-2
j_call: TRBJ1-3
cdr3_aa: ASSLRGQGTGNTIY

v_call: TRBV29-1
j_call: TRBJ2-7
cdr3_aa: SAKTAIDSYEQY

v_call: TRBV2
j_call: TRBJ1-4
cdr3_aa: ASRYPRQGASEKLF

v_call: TRBV24-1
j_call: TRBJ2-2
cdr3_aa: ATSATPSRYTGELF

v_call: TRBV28
j_call: TRBJ2-6
cdr3_aa: ASSPGTGKGPSGANVLT

v_call: TRBV12-3/TRBV12-4
j_call: TRBJ1-1
cdr3_aa: ASTTDTGGGTEAF

v_call: TRBV4-2
j_call: TRBJ2-3
cdr3_aa: ASSQDKGRGADTQY

v_call: TRBV7-2
j_call: TRBJ1-5
cdr3_aa: ASSLAGGGQPQH

v_call: TRBV10-3
j_call: TRBJ2-5
cdr3_aa: AISGEETQY

v_call: TRBV20-1
j_call: TRBJ2-7
cdr3_aa: SAPVGYEQY

v_call: TRBV7-9
j_call: TRBJ1-2
cdr3_aa: ASSLGGHLFNYGYT

v_call: TRBV6-2/TRBV6-3
j_call: TRBJ2-5
cdr3_aa: ASSYPRAGQETQY

v_call: TRBV7-8
j_call: TRBJ1-5
cdr3_aa: ASSYHPVGVGNQPQH

v_call: TRBV5-1
j_call: TRBJ2-3
cdr3_aa: ASSSGTVTDTQY

v_call: TRBV7-2
j_call: TRBJ2-5
cdr3_aa: ASSFQGSEETQY

v_call: TRBV11-1
j_call: TRBJ2-7
cdr3_aa: ASSRLGIENEQY

v_call: TRBV29-1
j_call: TRBJ2-5
cdr3_aa: SAGQGKETQY

v_call: TRBV10-3
j_call: TRBJ2-1
cdr3_aa: AISAASRGFGNEQF

v_call: TRBV20-1
j_call: TRBJ2-3
cdr3_aa: SAPSGRGTDTQY

v_call: TRBV14
j_call: TRBJ2-7
cdr3_aa: ASSHAGGGYEQY

v_call: TRBV29-1
j_call: TRBJ2-6
cdr3_aa: SVRYSGANVLT

v_call: TRBV6-5
j_call: TRBJ2-7
cdr3_aa: ASSYPRQGHYEQY

v_call: TRBV7-8
j_call: TRBJ1-2
cdr3_aa: ASSPPGGARYGYT

v_call: TRBV6-2/TRBV6-3
j_call: TRBJ1-1
cdr3_aa: ASTEWVGTEAF

v_call: TRBV5-1
j_call: TRBJ1-3
cdr3_aa: ASSPYLSGARGNTIY

v_call: TRBV28
j_call: TRBJ1-5
cdr3_aa: ASSFESRGQPQH

v_call: TRBV29-1
j_call: TRBJ2-7
cdr3_aa: SAGGWQGPPYEQY

v_call: TRBV5-1
j_call: TRBJ1-1
cdr3_aa: ASSFTGHPNTEAF

v_call: TRBV7-9
j_call: TRBJ2-7
cdr3_aa: ASSLGEKDEQY

v_call: TRBV27
j_call: TRBJ1-4
cdr3_aa: ASSPKEGINEKLF

v_call: TRBV28
j_call: TRBJ1-2
cdr3_aa: ASSDHTESHYGYT

v_call: TRBV5-1
j_call: TRBJ2-2
cdr3_aa: ASSLGGELLTGELF

v_call: TRBV7-8
j_call: TRBJ1-2
cdr3_aa: ASSFPLGRGNYGYT

v_call: TRBV20-1
j_call: TRBJ2-1
cdr3_aa: SEGQGNDEQF